This section outlines one T cell receptor beta chain sequence together with its context. Its antigen is currently unknown. This record comes from a study of T cells expressing NK-cell markers. Whole-study context: Sequencing of TCR beta repertoires drew on sorted CD3+CD56+NKG2C+, CD3+CD56+NKG2C- and CD3+CD56-NKG2C+ T cells. Sequenced donors, eight in total, included seven who were HCMV-seropositive and one who was seronegative.

Study-wide results and caveats: These clonotypes, the leaders elsewhere, also led the CD3+CD56-NKG2C+ fraction in four donors.

Germline CDR1 is LGHNA and CDR2 is YSLEER. The CDR3 is 15 amino acids. Reprocessing the 5' RACE reads, TCRdb reports a single entry for every CDR3 protein and omits DNA. The sample holds roughly 430,000 distinct CDR3 sequences. Sequencing was done on a sample of blood T cells: a sorted CD56 or NKG2C T cell subset, CD4+ or CD8+ T cells, or bulk PBMC T cells (not recorded which). This chain links TRBV4-3 with TRBJ1-1; as DNA is missing, the TRBD1 call by TCRdb cannot be tested. The receptor was derived from a woman aged 18-69 years in good health. CDR3 loop: CASSQDRGRNTEAFF.